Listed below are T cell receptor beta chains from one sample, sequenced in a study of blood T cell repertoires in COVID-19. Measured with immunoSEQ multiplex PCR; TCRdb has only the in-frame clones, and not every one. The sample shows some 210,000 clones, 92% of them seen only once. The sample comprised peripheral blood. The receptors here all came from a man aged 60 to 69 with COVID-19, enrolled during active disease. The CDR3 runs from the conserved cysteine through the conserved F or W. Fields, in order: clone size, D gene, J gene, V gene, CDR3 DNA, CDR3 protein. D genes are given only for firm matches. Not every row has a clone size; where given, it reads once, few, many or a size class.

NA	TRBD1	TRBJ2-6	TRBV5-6	TGTGCCAGCAGCTTGGGGACAGGGGGGAGCTCTGGGGCCAACGTCCTGACTTTC	CASSLGTGGSSGANVLTF
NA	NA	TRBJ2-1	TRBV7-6	TGTGCCAGCAGCTTACCTACAGAGAGTGCCTACAATGAGCAGTTCTTC	CASSLPTESAYNEQFF
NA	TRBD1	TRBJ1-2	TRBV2	TGTGCCAGCAGGGACAGGGTTTCTGGCTACACCTTC	CASRDRVSGYTF
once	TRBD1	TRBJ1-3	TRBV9	TGTGCCAGCAGCTCCCAGGACAGGAAGGACTATGGAAACACCATATATTTT	CASSSQDRKDYGNTIYF
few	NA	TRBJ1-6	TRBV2	TGTGCCAGCAGTGGACATCAGGGCTCCCTCCACTTT	CASSGHQGSLHF
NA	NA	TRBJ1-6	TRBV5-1	TGCGCCAGCAGCCGACTTGAAGCAGGGGACAATTCACCCCTCCACTTT	CASSRLEAGDNSPLHF
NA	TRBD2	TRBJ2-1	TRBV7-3	TGTGCCAGCAGCTTACTAGCGGGAGTGTACAATGAGCAGTTCTTC	CASSLLAGVYNEQFF
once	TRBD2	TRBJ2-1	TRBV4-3	TGCGCCAGCAGCCAAGCCCTCCCCGCTAGCGGGACTGAGCAGTTCTTC	CASSQALPASGTEQFF
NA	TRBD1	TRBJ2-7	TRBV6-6	TGTGCCAGCAGTCGGCTGGGGACAGGGGGCGGCGAGCAGTACTTC	CASSRLGTGGGEQYF
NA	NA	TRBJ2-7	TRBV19	TGTGCCAGTAGTCAGAACGGACAAAACCCCTACGAGCAGTACTTC	CASSQNGQNPYEQYF
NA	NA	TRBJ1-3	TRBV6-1	TGTGCCAGCAGTGAGGGCGGGGACACCATATATTTT	CASSEGGDTIYF
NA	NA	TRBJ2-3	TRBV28	TGTGCCAGCAGTCCATCTACGCGGAAGCCCTTTCAGGATACGCAGTATTTT	CASSPSTRKPFQDTQYF
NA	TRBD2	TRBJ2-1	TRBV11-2	TGTGCCAGCAGCTTAGTTGCTAGCGGCTCCTACAATGAGCAGTTCTTC	CASSLVASGSYNEQFF
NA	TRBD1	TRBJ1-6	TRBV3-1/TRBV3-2	TGTGCCAGCAGCCAAGCCTCGACAGGGCGGAATTCACCCCTCCACTTT	CASSQASTGRNSPLHF